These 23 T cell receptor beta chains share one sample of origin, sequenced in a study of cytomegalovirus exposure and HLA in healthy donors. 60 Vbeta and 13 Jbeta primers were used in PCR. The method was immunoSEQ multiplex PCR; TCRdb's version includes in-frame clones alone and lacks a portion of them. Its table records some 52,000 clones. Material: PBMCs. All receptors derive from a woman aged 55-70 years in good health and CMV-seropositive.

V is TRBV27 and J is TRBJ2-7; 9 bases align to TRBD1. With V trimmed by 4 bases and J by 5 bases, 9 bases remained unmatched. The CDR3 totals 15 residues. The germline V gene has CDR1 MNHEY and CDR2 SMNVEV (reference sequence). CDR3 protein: CASSSPGTGFDEQYF. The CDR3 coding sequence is TGTGCCAGCAGTTCCCCCGGGACAGGGTTCGACGAGCAGTACTTC.

As DNA, the CDR3 is TGTGCCAGCAGCTTAGGCCCCGGGACTGCAGCAGATACGCAGTATTTT. Protein: CASSLGPGTAADTQYF. The chain uses TRBV7-6 and TRBJ2-3, with a weak D call TRBD2 (6 bases). The CDR3 spans 16 residues. Germline V CDR1 and CDR2: SGHVS, FNYEAQ. Trimming cost V 1 base and J 4 bases, with 15 bases left between them.

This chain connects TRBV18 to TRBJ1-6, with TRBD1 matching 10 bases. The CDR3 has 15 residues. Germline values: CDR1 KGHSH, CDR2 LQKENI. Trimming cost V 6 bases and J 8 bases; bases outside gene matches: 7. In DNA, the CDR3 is TGTGCCAGCTCGCTTACCGGGACAGGGGATTCACCCCTCCACTTT. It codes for CASSLTGTGDSPLHF. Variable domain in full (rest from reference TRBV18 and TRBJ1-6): NAGVMQNPRHLVRRRGQEARLRCSPMKGHSHVYWYRQLPEEGLKFMVYLQKENIIDESGMPKERFSAEFPKEGPSILRIQQVVRGDSAAYFCASSLTGTGDSPLHFGNGTRLTVT.

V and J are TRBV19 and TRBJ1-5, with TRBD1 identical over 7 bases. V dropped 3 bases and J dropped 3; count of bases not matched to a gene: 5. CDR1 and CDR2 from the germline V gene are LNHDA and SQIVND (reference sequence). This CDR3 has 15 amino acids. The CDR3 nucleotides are TGTGCCAGTAGTATTGAGACAGGGTCCAATCAGCCCCAGCATTTT. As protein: CASSIETGSNQPQHF. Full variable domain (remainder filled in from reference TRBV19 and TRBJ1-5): DGGITQSPKYLFRKEGQNVTLSCEQNLNHDAMYWYRQDPGQGLRLIYYSQIVNDFQKGDIAEGYSVSREKKESFPLTVTSAQKNPTAFYLCASSIETGSNQPQHFGDGTRLSIL.

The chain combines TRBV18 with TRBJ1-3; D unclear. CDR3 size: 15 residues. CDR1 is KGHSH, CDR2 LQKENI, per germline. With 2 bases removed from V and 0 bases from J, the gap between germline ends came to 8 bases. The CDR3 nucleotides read TGTGCCAGCTCACCAGGCGGGGACTCTGGAAACACCATATATTTT. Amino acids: CASSPGGDSGNTIYF.

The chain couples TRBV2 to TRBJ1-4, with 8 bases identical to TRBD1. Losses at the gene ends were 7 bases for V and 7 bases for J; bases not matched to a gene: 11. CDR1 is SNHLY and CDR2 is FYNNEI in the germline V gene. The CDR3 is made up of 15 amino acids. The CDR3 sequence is CASTGDAGGFEKLFF. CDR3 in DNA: TGTGCCAGCACGGGGGATGCAGGGGGCTTTGAAAAACTGTTTTTT.

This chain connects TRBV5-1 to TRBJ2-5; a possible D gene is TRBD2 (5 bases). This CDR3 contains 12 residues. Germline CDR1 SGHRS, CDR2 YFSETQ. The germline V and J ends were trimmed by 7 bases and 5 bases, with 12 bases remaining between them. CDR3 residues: CASSPRGETQYF. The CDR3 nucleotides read TGCGCCAGCTCCCCCCGAGGGGAGACCCAGTACTTC.

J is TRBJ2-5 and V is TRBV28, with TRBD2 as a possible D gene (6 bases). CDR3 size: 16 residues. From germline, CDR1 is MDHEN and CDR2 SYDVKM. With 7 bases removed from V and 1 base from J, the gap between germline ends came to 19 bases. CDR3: CASTRRGVRGQETQYF. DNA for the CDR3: TGTGCCAGCACCCGGCGGGGAGTCCGGGGCCAAGAGACCCAGTACTTC.

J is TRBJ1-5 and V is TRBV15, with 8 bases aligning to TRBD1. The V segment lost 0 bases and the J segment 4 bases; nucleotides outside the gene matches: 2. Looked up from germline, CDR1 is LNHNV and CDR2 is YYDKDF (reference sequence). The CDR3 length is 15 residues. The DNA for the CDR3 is TGTGCCACCAGCAGAGATCGACAGGGGAATCAGCCCCAGCATTTT. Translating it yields CATSRDRQGNQPQHF. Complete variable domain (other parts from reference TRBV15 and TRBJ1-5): DAMVIQNPRYQVTQFGKPVTLSCSQTLNHNVMYWYQQKSSQAPKLLFHYYDKDFNNEADTPDNFQSRRPNTSFCFLDIRSPGLGDTAMYLCATSRDRQGNQPQHFGDGTRLSIL.

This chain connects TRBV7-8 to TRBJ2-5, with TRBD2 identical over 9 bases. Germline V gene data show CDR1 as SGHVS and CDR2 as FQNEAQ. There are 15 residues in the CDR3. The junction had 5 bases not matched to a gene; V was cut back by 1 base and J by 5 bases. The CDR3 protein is CASSLGAGGRETQYF. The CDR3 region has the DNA TGTGCCAGCAGCTTAGGAGCGGGGGGCCGGGAGACCCAGTACTTC. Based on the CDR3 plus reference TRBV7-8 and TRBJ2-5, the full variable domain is GAGVSQSPRYKVAKRGQDVALRCDPISGHVSLFWYQQALGQGPEFLTYFQNEAQLDKSGLPSDRFFAERPEGSVSTLKIQRTQQEDSAVYLCASSLGAGGRETQYFGPGTRLLVL.

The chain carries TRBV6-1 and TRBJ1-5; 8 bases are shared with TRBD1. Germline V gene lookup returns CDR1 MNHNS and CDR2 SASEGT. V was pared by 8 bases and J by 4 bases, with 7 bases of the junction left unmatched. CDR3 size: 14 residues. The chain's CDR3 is CASEGQVENQPQHF. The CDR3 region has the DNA TGTGCCAGCGAGGGACAGGTGGAAAATCAGCCCCAGCATTTT.

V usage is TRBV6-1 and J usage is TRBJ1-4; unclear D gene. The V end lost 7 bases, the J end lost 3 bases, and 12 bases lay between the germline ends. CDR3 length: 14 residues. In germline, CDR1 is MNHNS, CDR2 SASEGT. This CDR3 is CASTLGSSNEKLFF. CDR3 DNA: TGTGCCAGCACCCTGGGCAGTTCTAATGAAAAACTGTTTTTT.

CDR3 protein: CASQATSTDTQYF. In DNA form, the CDR3 reads TGTGCCAGCCAGGCTACTAGCACAGATACGCAGTATTTT. The V gene is TRBV19, the J gene TRBJ2-3; D unclear. V gave up 9 bases and J gave up 0 bases, with 10 bases separating them. Germline-derived CDR1 and CDR2 are LNHDA and SQIVND (reference sequence). This CDR3 has 13 amino acids.

In nucleotides, the CDR3 is TGTGCCATCAGTGAGTCGCAGGGGGCGAGCACTGAAGCTTTCTTT. Protein sequence: CAISESQGASTEAFF. The chain links TRBV10-3 to TRBJ1-1, with 8 nucleotides matching TRBD1. V dropped 0 bases and J dropped 4; count of bases not matched to a gene: 4. This CDR3 region has 15 residues. Germline lookup yields CDR1 ENHRY and CDR2 SYGVKD.

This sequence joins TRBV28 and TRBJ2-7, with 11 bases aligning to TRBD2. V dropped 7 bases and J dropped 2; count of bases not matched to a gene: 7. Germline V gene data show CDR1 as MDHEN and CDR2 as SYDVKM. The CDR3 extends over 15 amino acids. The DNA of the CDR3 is TGTGCCAGCACCTCACTAGCGGGGGCCCCCTACGAGCAGTACTTC. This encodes CASTSLAGAPYEQYF.

The CDR3 DNA reads TGTGCCAGCAGTTTAACCGGGGTCACCTATGGCTACACCTTC. Translating it yields CASSLTGVTYGYTF. This chain joins TRBV28 and TRBJ1-2; D is ambiguous. V was cut by 2 bases and J by 4 bases, with 11 bases left in between. This CDR3 contains 14 residues. Per germline, CDR1 MDHEN and CDR2 SYDVKM.

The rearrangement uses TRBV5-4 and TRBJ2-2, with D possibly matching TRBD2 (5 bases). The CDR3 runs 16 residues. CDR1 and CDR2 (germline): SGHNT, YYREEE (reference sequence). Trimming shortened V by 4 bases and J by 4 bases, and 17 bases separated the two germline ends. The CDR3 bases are TGTGCCAGCAGCCGGCCGGAGGTTAGGGTCACCGGGGAGCTGTTTTTT. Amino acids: CASSRPEVRVTGELFF. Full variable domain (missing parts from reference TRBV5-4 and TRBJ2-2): ETGVTQSPTHLIKTRGQQVTLRCSSQSGHNTVSWYQQALGQGPQFIFQYYREEENGRGNFPPRFSGLQFPNYSSELNVNALELDDSALYLCASSRPEVRVTGELFFGEGSRLTVL.

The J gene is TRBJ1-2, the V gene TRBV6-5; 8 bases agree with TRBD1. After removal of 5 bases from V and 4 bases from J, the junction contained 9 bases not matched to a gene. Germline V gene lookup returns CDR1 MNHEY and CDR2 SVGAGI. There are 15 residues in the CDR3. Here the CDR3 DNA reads TGTGCCAGCAGTCAAGGACAGGGTAATCGCTATGGCTACACCTTC. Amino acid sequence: CASSQGQGNRYGYTF.

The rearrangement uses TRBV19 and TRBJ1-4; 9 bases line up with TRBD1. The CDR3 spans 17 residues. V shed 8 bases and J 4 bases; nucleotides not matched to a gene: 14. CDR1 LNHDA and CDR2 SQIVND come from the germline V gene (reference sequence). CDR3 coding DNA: TGTGCCAGTCGAGGGAGGACAGGGGACCACTTTAATGAAAAACTGTTTTTT. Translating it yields CASRGRTGDHFNEKLFF.

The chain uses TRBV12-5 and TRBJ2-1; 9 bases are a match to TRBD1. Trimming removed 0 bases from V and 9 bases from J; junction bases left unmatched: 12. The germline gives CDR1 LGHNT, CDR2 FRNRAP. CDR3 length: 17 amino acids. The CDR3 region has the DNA TGTGCTAGTGGTTTGGTACCGGGGACAGGGCCCGACGGTGAGCAGTTCTTC. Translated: CASGLVPGTGPDGEQFF.

The chain's CDR3 is CASSDQDRGYTF. The CDR3 DNA sequence: TGCGCCAGCAGTGACCAGGATCGTGGCTACACCTTC. The rearrangement uses TRBV10-1 and TRBJ1-2; D is unresolved. V shed 3 bases and J shed 7 bases, with 9 bases lying between them. CDR1 and CDR2 from the germline V gene are WNHNN and SYGVQD (reference sequence). This CDR3 is 12 amino acids long.

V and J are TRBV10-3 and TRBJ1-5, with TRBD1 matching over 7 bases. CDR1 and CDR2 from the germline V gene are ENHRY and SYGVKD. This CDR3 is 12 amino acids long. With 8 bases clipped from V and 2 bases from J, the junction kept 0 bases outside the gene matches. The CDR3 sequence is CAIGTGNQPQHF. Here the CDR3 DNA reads TGTGCCATCGGGACAGGCAATCAGCCCCAGCATTTT.

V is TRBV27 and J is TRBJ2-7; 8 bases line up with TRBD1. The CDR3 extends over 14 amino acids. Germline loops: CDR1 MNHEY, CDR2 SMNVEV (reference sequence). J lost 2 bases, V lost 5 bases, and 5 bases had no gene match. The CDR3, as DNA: TGTGCCAGCAGTCGTAGGACAGGGACCTACGAGCAGTACTTC. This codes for CASSRRTGTYEQYF.